These T cell receptor beta chains were read from a single sample in a study of T-cell memory formation after mild COVID-19. TCRdb re-called the 5' RACE reads through MiXCR, storing one row per CDR3 protein. The sample records about 50,000 distinct CDR3 sequences, 7% to 8% being singletons. The sample consisted of PBMCs or a T cell subset sorted from them (not recorded which). These receptors came from a man younger than 35 who had mild COVID-19 (a few samples of this study predate the infection). Cell type and time point are not known. Both conserved end residues are part of each CDR3. Fields, in order: J gene, clone size, V gene, D gene, CDR3 protein, CDR3 DNA. A D gene is named only where the DNA matches it firmly. Clone sizes are given selectively: once, few, many, or a class where the clone is expanded.

J: TRBJ1-1; size: NA; V: TRBV20-1; D: TRBD1; CDR3: CSARDLRGGGTEAFF; DNA: TGCAGTGCTAGAGACCTTCGAGGGGGCGGGACTGAAGCTTTCTTT
J: TRBJ2-7; size: many; V: TRBV5-1; D: NA; CDR3: CASSLASGLAYEQYF; DNA: TGCGCCAGCAGCTTGGCTTCGGGGCTCGCCTACGAGCAGTACTTC
J: TRBJ2-1; size: NA; V: TRBV12-3/TRBV12-4; D: NA; CDR3: CASTEGILNNEQFF; DNA: TGTGCCAGCACCGAGGGAATTTTGAACAATGAGCAGTTCTTC
J: TRBJ1-1; size: few; V: TRBV25-1; D: NA; CDR3: CASSGTAVNTEAFF; DNA: TGTGCCAGCAGTGGGACAGCGGTGAACACTGAAGCTTTCTTT
J: TRBJ1-2; size: NA; V: TRBV5-1; D: TRBD1; CDR3: CASSLGQGLGYTF; DNA: TGCGCCAGCAGCCTGGGACAGGGGCTAGGCTACACCTTC
J: TRBJ2-1; size: many; V: TRBV9; D: NA; CDR3: CASSVRGSSYNEQFF; DNA: TGTGCCAGCAGCGTCAGAGGGAGCTCCTACAATGAGCAGTTCTTC
J: TRBJ2-5; size: NA; V: TRBV7-8; D: NA; CDR3: CASRPEETQYF; DNA: TGTGCCAGCCGCCCCGAAGAGACCCAGTACTTC
J: TRBJ2-3; size: many; V: TRBV5-1; D: TRBD1; CDR3: CASSYGQGTPASTDTQYF; DNA: TGCGCCAGCAGCTACGGACAGGGAACTCCTGCTAGCACAGATACGCAGTATTTT
J: TRBJ1-3; size: few; V: TRBV12-3/TRBV12-4; D: NA; CDR3: CASFAGNTIYF; DNA: TGTGCCAGCTTTGCCGGAAACACCATATATTTT
J: TRBJ2-4; size: many; V: TRBV29-1; D: NA; CDR3: CSVERYGDRAKNIQYF; DNA: TGCAGCGTTGAAAGGTACGGGGACCGAGCCAAAAACATTCAGTACTTC
J: TRBJ1-2; size: few; V: TRBV10-3; D: NA; CDR3: CAISDPGRDNYGYTF; DNA: TGTGCCATCAGTGATCCGGGACGGGATAACTATGGCTACACCTTC
J: TRBJ2-3; size: many; V: TRBV12-3/TRBV12-4; D: NA; CDR3: CASSFNPTDTQYF; DNA: TGTGCCAGCAGTTTTAACCCTACAGATACGCAGTATTTT
J: TRBJ2-7; size: NA; V: TRBV6-5; D: NA; CDR3: CASSEDSPTYEQYF; DNA: TGTGCCAGCAGTGAGGACAGCCCCACCTACGAGCAGTACTTC
J: TRBJ1-1; size: many; V: TRBV7-8; D: NA; CDR3: CASSLVPPGQSMNTEAFF; DNA: TGTGCCAGCAGCCTAGTCCCCCCTGGACAGAGTATGAACACTGAAGCTTTCTTT
J: TRBJ2-7; size: NA; V: TRBV7-3; D: NA; CDR3: CASSPRQGPVYEQYF; DNA: TGTGCCAGCAGCCCGCGCCAGGGGCCAGTCTACGAGCAGTACTTC
J: TRBJ1-1; size: NA; V: TRBV7-9; D: NA; CDR3: CASSLVTKNTEAFF; DNA: TGTGCCAGCAGCTTGGTAACGAAGAACACTGAAGCTTTCTTT
J: TRBJ2-2; size: NA; V: TRBV23-1; D: TRBD1; CDR3: CAVEVGTGDTGELFF; DNA: TGCGCCGTCGAAGTCGGGACAGGGGACACCGGGGAGCTGTTTTTT